This paragraph covers one T cell receptor (beta chain) sequence. Its cognate antigen is unknown. This specimen comes from a study of beta chain features in type 1 diabetes. Study-level findings and limits: TCRB CDR3 length was moderately but significantly reduced in all four CD4+ subsets of Type 1 diabetes patients.

Every bit of the isolated RNA underwent reverse transcription, so sequencing read expressed TCRB transcripts. Profiling relied on immunoSEQ multiplex PCR, and the TCRdb table lists in-frame clones only, not all of them. This table has about 390,000 clones, around 10% appearing once. This CDR3 has 13 amino acids. Trimming left V 3 bases short and J 3 bases short, with 8 bases between. The germline V gene has CDR1 SGHTA and CDR2 FQGNSA. The chain links TRBV7-2 to TRBJ1-1; no reliable D call. The sequenced material came from central memory CD4+ T cells from blood. The sequence was collected from a man aged 25 to 45 with type 1 diabetes. This CDR3 is CASSFDIYTEAFF. In DNA, the CDR3 is TGTGCCAGCAGCTTTGACATCTACACTGAAGCTTTCTTT.